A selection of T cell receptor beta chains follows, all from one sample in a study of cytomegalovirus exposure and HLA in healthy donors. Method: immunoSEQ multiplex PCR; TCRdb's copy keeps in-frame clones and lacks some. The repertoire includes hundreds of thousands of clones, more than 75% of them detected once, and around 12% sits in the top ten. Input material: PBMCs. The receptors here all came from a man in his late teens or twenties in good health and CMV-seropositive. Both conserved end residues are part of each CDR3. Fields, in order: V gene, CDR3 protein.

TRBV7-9 CASSPDRGRSGYTF
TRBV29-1 CSDQTGTEQFF
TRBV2 CASSAESVNQPQHF
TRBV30 CAWSLESLLNEQFF
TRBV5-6 CASSLVGLAGPDTQYF
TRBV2 CASSVGQGVEKLFF
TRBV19 CASSIRTQEPQHF
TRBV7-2 CASSLVVGRETQYF
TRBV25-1 CASSETGNSGNTIYF
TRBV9 CASSVGVGGYGYTF
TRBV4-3 CASSQGAGTGPYEQYF
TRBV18 CASSPLAGVHYEQYF
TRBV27 CASSSPAGGVYEQYF
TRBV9 CASSVVPGEETQYF
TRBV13 CASSSGLAGGITGELFF
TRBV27 CASGNQPQHF
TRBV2 CATSGTPMEETQYF
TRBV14 CASSRSLQVKQYF
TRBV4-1 CASSHTGTGGFNYGYTF
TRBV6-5 CASSPSSGETQYF
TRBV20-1 CSASRAHEQYF
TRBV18 CASSPPRNYEQYF
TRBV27 CASSDRLAGLNEQFF
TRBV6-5 CASSYRGANYGYTF
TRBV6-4 CASSPGTRNTEAFF
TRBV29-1 CSFSGTLFTHGYTF
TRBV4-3 CASSQDYIAQAKNIQYF
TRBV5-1 CASRKDSSTGELFF
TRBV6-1 CASSEAARYEQYF
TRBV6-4 CASSERPGGVYNEQFF
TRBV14 CASSQPTAPHGYEQYF
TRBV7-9 CAIGQETQYF
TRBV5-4 CASSPTDSSGTYEQYF
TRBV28 CASSSARELAGVGEQYF
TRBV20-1 CSAPTSYEQYF
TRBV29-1 CSVEDPRGRSYNEQFF
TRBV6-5 CASSYSAGPLEQYF
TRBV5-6 CASSLGSGTNYGYTF
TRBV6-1 CASSDFRQYKILYEQYF
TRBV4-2 CASSQDGQLSSYNEQFF
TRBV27 CASRLAGRSYEQYF
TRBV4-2 CASSQDGWQGAPLEQYF
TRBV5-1 CASSLWGDGRTNTGELFF
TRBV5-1 CASRRTSSYNEQFF
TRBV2 CASSERTYGYTF
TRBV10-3 CAISQAGGRETQYF
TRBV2 CASSRGHQPQHF
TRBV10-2 CASREGTGGYNEQFF
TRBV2 CASSEEGEQFF
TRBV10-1 CASSSTGATHEQYF
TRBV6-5 CASSYSSAWNYGYTF
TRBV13 CASSLGQGLAVSSYNEQFF
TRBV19 CASSVTSGPLNEQFF
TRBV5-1 CASSLGQGPNTEAFF
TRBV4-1 CASSQDSGGLAGEQYF
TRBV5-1 CASSLAPDSIAFF
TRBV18 CASSPSTGGSSNEQYF
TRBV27 CASSLGGGTGELFF
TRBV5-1 CASSLAGDATSYEQYF